This is a list of T cell receptor beta chains from one sample in a study of T cell repertoires and HLA-DP antigens. Their antigens remain unidentified. This table comes from immunoSEQ multiplex PCR, and its TCRdb copy is limited to in-frame clones, with some not included. Here the sample spans some 110,000 clones, roughly 92% being singletons. Source material: CD4+ T cells from PBMCs. These receptors originate from a woman aged 18-30 years in good health and CMV-seronegative. CDR3s include the opening cysteine and the closing phenylalanine or tryptophan.

len	v_gene	j_gene	CDR3aa
12	TRBV19	TRBJ1-2	CASNQPFGGYTF
14	TRBV6-7	TRBJ2-2	CAPAGQINTGELFF
16	TRBV11-1	TRBJ2-3	CASSLGLAGDTDTQYF
13	TRBV27	TRBJ2-5	CASSKWSGETQYF
14	TRBV18	TRBJ1-4	CASSPSRQLEKLFF
15	TRBV7-8	TRBJ2-7	CASSPRGGEIYEQYF
16	TRBV10-3	TRBJ1-3	CAISVGRSSSGNTIYF
11	TRBV28	TRBJ1-2	CASTSRDGYTF
14	TRBV29-1	TRBJ2-1	CSASRQGINNEQFF
13	TRBV6-1	TRBJ2-4	CASSESGKNIQYF
11	TRBV6-5	TRBJ1-2	CASGRRYGYTF
13	TRBV14	TRBJ2-3	CASSQGNTDTQYF